This T cell receptor beta chain was recovered during a study of T cell responses to AZD1222 COVID-19 vaccine. Study information: Researchers grouped second doses given at about 4 or about 12 weeks into one pool. Study-wide results and caveats: Baseline seropositives among AZD1222 recipients totaled only five or six. Across spike, vaccine-associated CD4 TCRs were found, dominant at 160-218 and 743-854.

TCRdb's copy holds only in-frame clones and misses some; the assay was immunoSEQ multiplex PCR. The sample includes more than 80,000 clones, under 90% of them seen just once. A word on this clone: Its antigen is not known.

V was pared by 1 base and J by 8 bases, with 18 bases between. Germline CDR1 is LNHDA and CDR2 is SQIVND (reference sequence). The CDR3 length is 16 residues. The chain combines TRBV19 with TRBJ2-1; D possibly corresponds to TRBD1 (6 bases). This sequence was found in an adult in good health. Sequencing used peripheral blood, obtained on day 0 of AZD1222 vaccination. The CDR3 nucleotides are TGTGCCAGTAGTATAGGAGGGGCAGGGGTCTCTGATGAGCAGTTCTTC. Its translation: CASSIGGAGVSDEQFF.